This T cell receptor (beta chain) came from a study of tumor and adjacent non-tumor tissue in lung cancer. Study in general: The patients, roughly 9 men and 4 or 5 women, were about 30 to 85 with stage I to III disease. Regarding the study as a whole: TCR diversity was significantly greater in tumor than normal lung tissue. Patients with more diverse tumor TCRs had worse survival.

A remark on this clonotype: Antigen unknown. Being one base from a much bigger clone, this may be a read error.

This CDR3 spans 14 amino acids. Germline CDR1 MDHEN, CDR2 SYDVKM. This sample's RNA came from whole unsorted tissue. The normal lung tissue was taken more than 3 cm from the tumor edge. Three rounds of nested PCR, following a modified ARM-PCR protocol, produced the TCRbeta library. TCRdb itself ran the multiplex PCR reads through MiXCR, one entry per CDR3 protein. The table records 40,000 or so distinct CDR3 sequences, 60% of them present only once. The sequence derives from a man aged 50 or older with non-small cell lung cancer. The V and J genes are TRBV28 and TRBJ1-2; possibly TRBD1 for D (6 bases). Material for sequencing was distant non-tumor lung tissue. CDR3 loop: CASTLGPGGYGNTF. In nucleotides, the CDR3 is TGTGCCAGCACTCTGGGGCCGGGGGGCTATGGCAACACCTTC.